The 30 T cell receptor beta chains below all came from one sample that was sequenced in a study of T cells after yellow fever vaccination. TCRdb ran MiXCR on the 5' RACE reads and lists one entry per CDR3 protein. The top ten hold around 3.5% of the sample, which has 300,000 or so distinct CDR3 sequences, roughly 9% seen once. The sequencing used CD4+ T cells sorted from PBMCs, collected 5 days after the yellow fever booster vaccination. These receptors came from a man between 18 and 29 years old who received the YFV17D yellow fever vaccine.

The chain has TRBV24-1 and TRBJ1-2, with D possibly matching TRBD1 (5 bases). CDR1 and CDR2 from the germline V gene are KGHDR and SFDVKD. The CDR3 covers 14 residues. Trimming stripped 3 bases from V and 4 bases from J, with 11 bases between. The CDR3 DNA reads TGTGCCACCAGTGATATGGGACGGTTCTATGGCTACACCTTC. Protein product: CATSDMGRFYGYTF.

This sequence joins TRBV12-3 or TRBV12-4 and TRBJ1-5, with D hard to call. Trimming removed 5 bases at V and 8 bases at J, with 13 bases between. The CDR3 covers 13 residues. The CDR3 DNA reads TGTGCCAGCAGTCAACAGCCTCAGGAGCCCCAGCATTTT. This sequence encodes CASSQQPQEPQHF.

This clonotype turned up a few times. The chain carries TRBV20-1 and TRBJ1-6, with 9 bases lining up with TRBD1. CDR1 is DFQATT, CDR2 SNEGSKA, per germline (reference sequence). The V and J ends lost 7 bases and 9 bases, in that order; junction bases with no gene match: 10. This CDR3 comprises 14 residues. The CDR3 sequence: CSVGRTGGSSPLHF. The CDR3 DNA reads TGCAGTGTAGGGCGAACAGGGGGCTCTTCACCCCTCCACTTT.

This clonotype was counted many times. CDR3 nucleotide sequence: TGCGCCAGCAGACTCCAGGGCCGGGGCACCGGGGAGCTGTTTTTT. Amino acids: CASRLQGRGTGELFF. The chain links TRBV4-1 to TRBJ2-2, with D possibly called TRBD1 or TRBD2 (5 bases each). Germline V gives CDR1 MGHRA, CDR2 YSYEKL. Trimming shortened V by 6 bases and J by 4 bases, and 15 bases separated the two germline ends. The CDR3 has 15 residues.

This chain links TRBV9 with TRBJ2-5; 7 nucleotides line up with TRBD1. The CDR3 spans 15 residues. Germline V gene sequence: CDR1 SGDLS, CDR2 YYNGEE. The trim removed 4 bases at V and 4 bases at J, leaving 10 bases unmatched. In DNA, the CDR3 is TGTGCCAGCAGCCCGAGAGGGGCAGGGGGAGAGACCCAGTACTTC. Residues: CASSPRGAGGETQYF.

A few counts support this clonotype. CDR3 sequence reads: CASSSGTSDETYEQYV. The CDR3 nucleotides read TGTGCCAGCAGTTCGGGGACTAGCGACGAAACTTACGAGCAGTACGTC. The gene calls are TRBV28 and TRBJ2-7; 10 nucleotides line up with TRBD2. Trimming cost V 4 bases and J 4 bases; bases outside gene matches: 10. Germline V lookup: CDR1 MDHEN, CDR2 SYDVKM. This CDR3 spans 16 amino acids.

The chain is built from TRBV7-2 and TRBJ1-5; no reliable D call. The CDR3 has 16 amino acids. Trimming left V 1 base short and J 3 bases short, with 13 bases between. In germline, CDR1 is SGHTA, CDR2 FQGNSA. CDR3 coding DNA: TGTGCCAGCAGCTTAGAAGCGGGCAGATACAATCAGCCCCAGCATTTT. Translation gives CASSLEAGRYNQPQHF.

This chain joins TRBV5-1 and TRBJ2-3; D possibly corresponds to TRBD2 (7 bases). The CDR3 consists of 16 residues. V was pared by 4 bases and J by 1 base, with 16 bases between. Germline CDR1 and CDR2: SGHRS and YFSETQ. CDR3 in amino acids: CASSRTGGDGTDTQYF. In nucleotides, the CDR3 is TGCGCCAGCAGCCGGACGGGGGGCGACGGCACAGATACGCAGTATTTT. Filled out from reference TRBV5-1 and TRBJ2-3, the complete variable domain reads KAGVTQTPRYLIKTRGQQVTLSCSPISGHRSVSWYQQTPGQGLQFLFEYFSETQRNKGNFPGRFSGRQFSNSRSEMNVSTLELGDSALYLCASSRTGGDGTDTQYFGPGTRLTVL.

The chain is built from TRBV5-5 and TRBJ2-5; D is possibly TRBD1 (5 bases). The V gene lost 0 bases and the J gene lost 1 base, with 13 bases spanning the gap. The CDR3 is 16 residues long. CDR1 is SGHKS and CDR2 is YYEKEE in the germline V gene (reference sequence). As DNA, the CDR3 is TGTGCCAGCAGCTTGGAGGGGTCAGGTCGCCAAGAGACCCAGTACTTC. Translation gives CASSLEGSGRQETQYF.

The chain is built from TRBV7-9 and TRBJ1-6; weak D call: TRBD1 (5 bases). This CDR3 spans 15 amino acids. V lost 4 bases and J 7 bases, leaving 14 bases between the germline ends. Germline V lookup: CDR1 SEHNR, CDR2 FQNEAQ (reference sequence). Here the CDR3 reads CASSSWGGRNSPLHF. CDR3 nucleotide sequence: TGTGCCAGCAGCTCCTGGGGGGGTAGGAATTCACCCCTCCACTTT.

This clonotype occurred many times. V gene TRBV5-1 combines with J gene TRBJ2-5, with 10 positions matching TRBD1. Germline trimming cut 4 bases from V and 5 bases from J; bases unmatched to any gene: 8. From germline, CDR1 is SGHRS and CDR2 YFSETQ. The CDR3 consists of 15 residues. The CDR3 region is CASSTDRGEMETQYF. The CDR3 DNA reads as TGCGCCAGCAGCACGGACAGGGGGGAGATGGAGACCCAGTACTTC.

This clonotype came up a few times. The chain combines TRBV6-5 with TRBJ2-2; D perhaps matches TRBD1 (8 bases). Looked up from germline, CDR1 is MNHEY and CDR2 is SVGAGI. CDR3 length equals 15 residues. V lost 5 bases and J lost 3, with 13 bases in between. CDR3 DNA sequence: TGTGCCAGCAGTCGGACAGGGAGGGACACCGGGGAGCTGTTTTTT. It yields the protein CASSRTGRDTGELFF.

This clonotype was recorded many times. V is TRBV7-2 and J is TRBJ1-5; D not resolved. The CDR3 extends over 16 amino acids. Trimming left V 4 bases short and J 0 bases short, with 13 bases between. CDR1 and CDR2 from the germline V gene are SGHTA and FQGNSA. The CDR3 DNA reads as TGTGCCAGCAGCTCCTCGCCTGTGGTTAGCAATCAGCCCCAGCATTTT. This sequence encodes CASSSSPVVSNQPQHF.

V is TRBV7-8 and J is TRBJ1-2; 11 bases match TRBD1. Germline trimming cut 2 bases from V and 3 bases from J; bases unmatched to any gene: 8. The germline V gene has CDR1 SGHVS and CDR2 FQNEAQ. This CDR3 contains 17 residues. The CDR3, as DNA: TGTGCCAGCAGCTTATATGGGGACAGGGGGTTTTACTATGGCTACACCTTC. It translates to CASSLYGDRGFYYGYTF.

This clonotype was observed a few times. The chain employs TRBV29-1 and TRBJ2-7; 15 bases are shared with TRBD2. The V segment lost 7 bases and the J segment 2 bases; nucleotides outside the gene matches: 12. From germline, CDR1 is SQVTM and CDR2 ANQGSEA. The length of the CDR3 is 17 residues. The CDR3: CSGITGTSGGITYEQYV. The DNA of the CDR3 is TGCAGCGGCATTACCGGGACTAGCGGGGGGATCACCTACGAGCAGTACGTC.

The rearrangement uses TRBV7-2 and TRBJ2-2; no firm D call. Germline values: CDR1 SGHTA, CDR2 FQGNSA. V gave up 4 bases and J gave up 5 bases, with 14 bases separating them. The CDR3 sequence is 15 residues long. Here the CDR3 DNA reads TGTGCCAGCAGCTCCCAGATCGGGCGGACCGGGGAGCTGTTTTTT. It yields the protein CASSSQIGRTGELFF. The full variable domain, rest sourced from reference TRBV7-2 and TRBJ2-2, is GAGVSQSPSNKVTEKGKDVELRCDPISGHTALYWYRQSLGQGLEFLIYFQGNSAPDKSGLPSDRFSAERTGGSVSTLTIQRTQQEDSAVYLCASSSQIGRTGELFFGEGSRLTVL.

This clonotype was seen a few times. The V gene is TRBV11-2, the J gene TRBJ2-5; a possible D gene is TRBD1 (6 bases). V was shortened by 4 bases and J by 5 bases, with 8 bases between the two germline ends. This CDR3 spans 12 amino acids. In germline, CDR1 is SGHAT, CDR2 FQNNGV. In DNA form, the CDR3 reads TGTGCCAGCAGCTCCCAGGGGGAGACCCAGTACTTC. Amino acid sequence: CASSSQGETQYF.

This clonotype has a handful of counts. V usage is TRBV7-8 and J usage is TRBJ2-3; D possibly uses TRBD1 or TRBD2 (6 bases each). Germline CDR1 SGHVS, CDR2 FQNEAQ. The CDR3 loop spans 16 amino acids. V lost 5 bases and J 4 bases, leaving 19 bases between the germline ends. CDR3 amino acids: CASSRGPNTEPDTQYF. CDR3 coding DNA: TGTGCCAGCAGCCGGGGGCCCAACACTGAACCAGATACGCAGTATTTT.

A few counts support this clonotype. The chain couples TRBV4-2 to TRBJ2-3; 9 bases agree with TRBD2. The trim removed 0 bases at V and 1 base at J, leaving 5 bases unmatched. From germline, CDR1 is LGHNA and CDR2 YNFKEQ. The CDR3 contains 17 residues. CDR3 DNA sequence: TGTGCCAGCAGCCAAGAACGCTGGACTAGCGGCACAGATACGCAGTATTTT. Amino acids: CASSQERWTSGTDTQYF.

The chain employs TRBV20-1 and TRBJ2-3, with D tentatively TRBD2 (7 bases). Germline-derived CDR1 and CDR2 are DFQATT and SNEGSKA (reference sequence). The CDR3 spans 16 residues. V lost 4 bases and J lost 2, with 19 bases in between. CDR3 sequence reads: CSAKGGGGAPTDTQYF. The CDR3 DNA is TGCAGTGCTAAGGGCGGAGGGGGGGCGCCCACAGATACGCAGTATTTT.

The V and J genes are TRBV20-1 and TRBJ1-2; D is uncertain. Germline CDR1 DFQATT, CDR2 SNEGSKA (reference sequence). The CDR3 covers 14 residues. The V end was cut by 2 bases, the J end by 4 bases, with 14 bases between. CDR3 nucleotides: TGCAGTGCTAGACGACCGGACGTCCCCTATGGCTACACCTTC. Protein: CSARRPDVPYGYTF.

This clonotype was picked up a small number of times. The rearrangement uses TRBV2 and TRBJ2-6; no clear D gene. The V gene's germline CDR1 is SNHLY and CDR2 FYNNEI. CDR3 length equals 13 residues. The germline V and J ends were trimmed by 8 bases and 4 bases, with 9 bases remaining between them. As DNA, the CDR3 is TGTGCCAGCGGGTTTTGGGGGGCCAACGTCCTGACTTTC. As protein: CASGFWGANVLTF.

CDR3 sequence reads: CASSTEGSVYGYTF. DNA of the CDR3: TGCGCCAGCAGCACCGAGGGGTCCGTGTATGGCTACACCTTC. V and J are TRBV5-1 and TRBJ1-2, with D possibly being TRBD1 (5 bases). V was shortened by 4 bases and J by 5 bases, with 15 bases between the two germline ends. From germline, CDR1 is SGHRS and CDR2 YFSETQ. The CDR3 spans 14 residues.

This clonotype was seen at least ten times. Mismatch with germline at one junction end may stem from a read error. The chain links TRBV7-7 to TRBJ2-5; TRBD2 is a possible D gene (6 bases). The CDR3 has 14 residues. Germline V gives CDR1 SSHAT, CDR2 FNYEAQ (reference sequence). The DNA for the CDR3 is TGTGCTAGCAGCTTAGTCTGGGAGGAGGAGACCCAGTACTTC. Encoded protein: CASSLVWEEETQYF.

This clonotype was found a few times. The chain employs TRBV24-1 and TRBJ2-5, with 11 bases identical to TRBD1. The CDR3 extends over 16 amino acids. Germline values: CDR1 KGHDR, CDR2 SFDVKD. With V trimmed by 3 bases and J by 5 bases, 7 bases remained unmatched. This CDR3 reads CATSDPGTGGEETQYF. DNA for the CDR3: TGTGCCACCAGTGATCCCGGGACAGGGGGTGAGGAGACCCAGTACTTC.

This clonotype was counted between two and nine times. The CDR3 region is CASSPPSGSSYNSPLHF. The DNA of the CDR3 is TGTGCCAGCAGCCCTCCCTCGGGCAGCTCCTATAATTCACCCCTCCACTTT. J is TRBJ1-6 and V is TRBV9; D not certain. The CDR3 totals 17 residues. Trimming cost V 4 bases and J 0 bases, with 14 bases left between them. Germline V gene lookup returns CDR1 SGDLS and CDR2 YYNGEE.

This clonotype was observed a handful of times. This chain connects TRBV27 to TRBJ1-1; 7 nucleotides agree with TRBD1. The CDR3 covers 13 residues. V shed 5 bases, J shed 7 bases, and the junction held 7 bases outside the gene matches. CDR1 is MNHEY, CDR2 SMNVEV, per germline (reference sequence). The CDR3 spells CASSRQGWNEAFF. The CDR3 coding sequence is TGTGCCAGCAGTCGACAGGGCTGGAATGAAGCTTTCTTT.

V gene TRBV5-1 combines with J gene TRBJ2-1; either TRBD1 or TRBD2 may supply D (5 bases each). This CDR3 region has 13 residues. Looked up from germline, CDR1 is SGHRS and CDR2 is YFSETQ. V dropped 0 bases and J dropped 10 bases, with 11 bases sitting between them. The CDR3 sequence is CASSLALGVEQFF. The DNA for the CDR3 is TGCGCCAGCAGCTTGGCCCTGGGGGTAGAGCAGTTCTTC.

The J gene is TRBJ1-6, the V gene TRBV6-6, with TRBD1 identical over 9 bases. The length of the CDR3 is 14 residues. V dropped 6 bases and J dropped 7; count of bases not matched to a gene: 4. Germline V lookup: CDR1 MNHNY, CDR2 SVGAGI (reference sequence). The CDR3 region is CASRLDRGNSPLHF. Written as DNA, the CDR3 is TGTGCCAGCAGACTCGACAGGGGGAATTCACCCCTCCACTTT.

V is TRBV5-1 and J is TRBJ1-5, with D uncertain. This CDR3 has 15 residues. The germline V gene has CDR1 SGHRS and CDR2 YFSETQ. The germline V and J ends were trimmed by 0 bases and 5 bases, with 12 bases remaining between them. CDR3 region: CASSLGANPYQPQHF. The DNA for the CDR3 is TGCGCCAGCAGCTTGGGCGCGAACCCGTATCAGCCCCAGCATTTT.